Below are 8 T cell receptor beta chains sequenced from a single sample in a study of blood T cell repertoires in COVID-19. Profiled with immunoSEQ multiplex PCR; TCRdb holds only in-frame clones, not every one. The sample contains about 270,000 clones, 88% of which appear only once. The specimen sequenced was PBMCs or T cells enriched from blood (not recorded which). The source is a woman aged 55-70 years in a cohort exposed to, infected with or recovered from COVID-19 (not recorded which).

The chain links TRBV5-5 to TRBJ1-4; no definite D call. This CDR3 is built from 17 residues. The germline V and J ends were trimmed by 0 bases and 4 bases, with 16 bases remaining between them. Per the germline V gene, CDR1 is SGHKS and CDR2 is YYEKEE (reference sequence). CDR3 residues: CASSLAGIPSNNEKLFF. As DNA, the CDR3 is TGTGCCAGCAGCTTGGCCGGGATCCCCAGTAATAATGAAAAACTGTTTTTT.

V gene TRBV27 combines with J gene TRBJ2-1; perhaps TRBD2 as D (5 bases). V was trimmed by 3 bases and J by 2 bases, leaving 17 bases between them. Germline V gene data show CDR1 as MNHEY and CDR2 as SMNVEV (reference sequence). The CDR3 has 17 residues. CDR3 DNA sequence: TGTGCCAGCAGTTTTGCGGCTAGTACTAGGGCCTACAATGAGCAGTTCTTC. Translated, it gives CASSFAASTRAYNEQFF.

The V call is TRBV4-1, the J call TRBJ2-7; possible D gene TRBD1, 6 bases. CDR3 size: 16 residues. V lost 3 bases and J 4 bases, leaving 19 bases between the germline ends. Germline lookup yields CDR1 MGHRA and CDR2 YSYEKL. CDR3 DNA: TGCGCCAGCAGCCATCTCTCATGGGGGCGCGGATACGAGCAGTACTTC. This sequence encodes CASSHLSWGRGYEQYF.

This rearrangement joins TRBV18 to TRBJ1-1; D may be TRBD1 (5 bases). Germline V gene lookup returns CDR1 KGHSH and CDR2 LQKENI. The CDR3 covers 16 residues. The ends were cut back, 3 bases at V and 5 bases at J, with 19 bases in the middle. CDR3 loop: CASSPLNGQGGTEAFF. In DNA, the CDR3 is TGTGCCAGCTCACCCTTAAACGGGCAGGGAGGGACTGAAGCTTTCTTT. Combining the CDR3 with reference TRBV18 and TRBJ1-1 gives the whole variable domain NAGVMQNPRHLVRRRGQEARLRCSPMKGHSHVYWYRQLPEEGLKFMVYLQKENIIDESGMPKERFSAEFPKEGPSILRIQQVVRGDSAAYFCASSPLNGQGGTEAFFGQGTRLTVV.

This rearrangement joins TRBV5-4 to TRBJ2-3, with 8 bases that match TRBD2. Trimming at V came to 1 base and at J to 2 bases, leaving 12 bases not matched to a gene. The length of the CDR3 is 18 residues. Germline V gene lookup returns CDR1 SGHNT and CDR2 YYREEE (reference sequence). CDR3: CASSLTGGLAPFTDTQYF. The CDR3 DNA is TGTGCCAGCAGCTTGACGGGAGGACTAGCTCCATTCACAGATACGCAGTATTTT.

The chain joins TRBV5-4 to TRBJ2-1, with TRBD2 identical over 14 bases. This CDR3 is built from 18 residues. Germline V gene data show CDR1 as SGHNT and CDR2 as YYREEE (reference sequence). Losses at the gene ends were 0 bases for V and 7 bases for J; bases not matched to a gene: 9. CDR3 amino acids: CASSLGTSGRSGGNEQFF. As DNA, the CDR3 is TGTGCCAGCAGCTTGGGGACTAGCGGGAGGAGCGGAGGAAATGAGCAGTTCTTC.

The V gene is TRBV11-2, the J gene TRBJ2-1, with 7 bases matching TRBD1. There are 15 residues in the CDR3. Germline loops: CDR1 SGHAT, CDR2 FQNNGV. V was clipped by 5 bases and J by 3 bases; unmatched bases: 7. CDR3 amino acids: CASSTGTASYNEQFF. CDR3 in DNA: TGTGCCAGCAGCACCGGGACAGCTAGCTACAATGAGCAGTTCTTC.

The genes are TRBV5-4 and TRBJ1-2; no clear D. The germline V and J ends were trimmed by 4 bases and 1 base, with 11 bases remaining between them. CDR1 is SGHNT, CDR2 YYREEE, per germline (reference sequence). The CDR3 covers 14 residues. The CDR3 reads CASSADSFNYGYTF. CDR3 DNA sequence: TGTGCCAGCAGCGCGGACTCTTTTAACTATGGCTACACCTTC. Variable domain in full (rest from reference TRBV5-4 and TRBJ1-2): ETGVTQSPTHLIKTRGQQVTLRCSSQSGHNTVSWYQQALGQGPQFIFQYYREEENGRGNFPPRFSGLQFPNYSSELNVNALELDDSALYLCASSADSFNYGYTFGSGTRLTVV.